The present entry profiles one T cell receptor beta chain with its context. Its specificity is unknown. This sample was taken from a study of cytomegalovirus exposure and HLA in healthy donors. CDR3 length: 14 residues. Germline loops: CDR1 SNHLY, CDR2 FYNNEI. Trimming cost V 3 bases and J 5 bases, with 10 bases left between them. Study-wide findings and caveats: Later analysis demonstrated an association between a missense DCLRE1C variant and TCR beta V- and J-gene trimming.

The study ran its PCR with 60 Vbeta and 13 Jbeta primers. Repertoires were generated with immunoSEQ multiplex PCR, while TCRdb's copy carries only in-frame clones and drops some. The data hold more than 95,000 clones, with under 80% observed a single time. This clonotype was sampled from a woman aged 40 to 50 in good health and CMV-seropositive. The chain carries TRBV2 and TRBJ2-2; D perhaps matches TRBD1 (6 bases). The sequencing sample was made of PBMCs. The chain's CDR3 is CASSEWTATGELFF. In nucleotides, the CDR3 is TGTGCCAGCAGTGAGTGGACAGCTACCGGGGAGCTGTTTTTT. Complete variable domain (other parts from reference TRBV2 and TRBJ2-2): EPEVTQTPSHQVTQMGQEVILRCVPISNHLYFYWYRQILGQKVEFLVSFYNNEISEKSEIFDDQFSVERPDGSNFTLKIRSTKLEDSAMYFCASSEWTATGELFFGEGSRLTVL.